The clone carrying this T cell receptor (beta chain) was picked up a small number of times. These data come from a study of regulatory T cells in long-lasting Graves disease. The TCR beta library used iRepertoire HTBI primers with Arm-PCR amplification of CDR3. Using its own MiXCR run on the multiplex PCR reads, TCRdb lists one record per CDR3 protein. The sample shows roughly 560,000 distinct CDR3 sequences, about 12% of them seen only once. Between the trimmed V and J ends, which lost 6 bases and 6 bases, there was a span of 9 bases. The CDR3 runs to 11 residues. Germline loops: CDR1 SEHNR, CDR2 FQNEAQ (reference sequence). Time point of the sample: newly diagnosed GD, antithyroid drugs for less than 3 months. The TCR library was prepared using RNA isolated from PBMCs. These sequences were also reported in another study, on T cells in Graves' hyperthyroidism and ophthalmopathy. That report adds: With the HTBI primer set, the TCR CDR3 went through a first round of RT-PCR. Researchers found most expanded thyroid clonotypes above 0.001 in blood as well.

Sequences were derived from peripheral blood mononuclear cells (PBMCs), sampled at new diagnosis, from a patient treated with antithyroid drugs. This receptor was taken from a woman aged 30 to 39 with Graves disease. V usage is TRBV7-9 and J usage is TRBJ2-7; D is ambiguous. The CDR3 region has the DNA TGTGCCAGCAGGATTGTGGGCGAGCAGTACTTC. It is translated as CASRIVGEQYF.